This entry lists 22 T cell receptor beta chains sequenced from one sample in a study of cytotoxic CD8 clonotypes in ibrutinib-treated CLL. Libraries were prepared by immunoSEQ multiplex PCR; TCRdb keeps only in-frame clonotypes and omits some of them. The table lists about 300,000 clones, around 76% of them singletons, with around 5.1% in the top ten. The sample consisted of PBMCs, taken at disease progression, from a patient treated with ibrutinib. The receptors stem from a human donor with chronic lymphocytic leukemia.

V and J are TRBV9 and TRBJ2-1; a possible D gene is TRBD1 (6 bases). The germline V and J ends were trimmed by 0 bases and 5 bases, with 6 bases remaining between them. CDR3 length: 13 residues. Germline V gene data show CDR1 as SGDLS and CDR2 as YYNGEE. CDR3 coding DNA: TGTGCCAGCAGCGTAGGACAGGACAATGAGCAGTTCTTC. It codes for CASSVGQDNEQFF. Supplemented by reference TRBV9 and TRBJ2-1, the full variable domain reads DSGVTQTPKHLITATGQRVTLRCSPRSGDLSVYWYQQSLDQGLQFLIQYYNGEERAKGNILERFSAQQFPDLHSELNLSSLELGDSALYFCASSVGQDNEQFFGPGTRLTVL.

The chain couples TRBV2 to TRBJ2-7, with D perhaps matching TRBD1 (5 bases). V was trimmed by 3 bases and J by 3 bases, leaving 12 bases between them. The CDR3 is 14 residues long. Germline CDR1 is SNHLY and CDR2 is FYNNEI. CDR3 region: CASSDLHDSYEQYF. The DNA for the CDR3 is TGTGCCAGCAGTGATTTGCACGACAGCTACGAGCAGTACTTC.

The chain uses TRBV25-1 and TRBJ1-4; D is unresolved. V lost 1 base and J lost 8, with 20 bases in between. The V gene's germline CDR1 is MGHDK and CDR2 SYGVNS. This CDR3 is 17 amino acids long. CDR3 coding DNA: TGTGCCAGCAGTGAATTGTCTGGCAGCTCAACGGCAGAAAAACTGTTTTTT. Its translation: CASSELSGSSTAEKLFF.

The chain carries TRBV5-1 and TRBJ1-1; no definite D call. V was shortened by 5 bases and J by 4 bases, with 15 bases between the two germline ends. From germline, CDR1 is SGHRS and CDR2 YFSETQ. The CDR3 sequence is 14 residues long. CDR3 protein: CASSLRVGTTEAFF. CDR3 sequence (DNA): TGCGCCAGCAGTCTTCGGGTTGGTACCACTGAAGCTTTCTTT.

In DNA, the CDR3 is TGCGCCAGCAGCCAATGGGGGAATAGCAATCAGCCCCAGCATTTT. Translation gives CASSQWGNSNQPQHF. The chain employs TRBV4-1 and TRBJ1-5, with D possibly being TRBD1 (5 bases). Trimming cost V 2 bases and J 0 bases, with 8 bases left between them. This CDR3 contains 15 residues. Germline V gene lookup returns CDR1 MGHRA and CDR2 YSYEKL.

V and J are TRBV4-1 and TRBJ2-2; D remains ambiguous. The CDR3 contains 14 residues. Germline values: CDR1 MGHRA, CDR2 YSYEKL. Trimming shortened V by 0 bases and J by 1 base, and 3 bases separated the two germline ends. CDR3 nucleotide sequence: TGCGCCAGCAGCCAAGACGAGAACACCGGGGAGCTGTTTTTT. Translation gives CASSQDENTGELFF.

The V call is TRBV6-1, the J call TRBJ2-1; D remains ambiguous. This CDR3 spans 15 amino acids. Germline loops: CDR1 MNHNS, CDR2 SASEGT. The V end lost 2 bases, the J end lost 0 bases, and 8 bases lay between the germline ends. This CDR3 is CASSERRYSYNEQFF. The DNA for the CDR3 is TGTGCCAGCAGTGAAAGACGGTACTCCTACAATGAGCAGTTCTTC.

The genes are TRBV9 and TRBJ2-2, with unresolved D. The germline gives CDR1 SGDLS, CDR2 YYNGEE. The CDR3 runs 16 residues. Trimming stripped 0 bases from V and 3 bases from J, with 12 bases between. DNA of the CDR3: TGTGCCAGCAGCGTAGATTACGGCCGCTACACCGGGGAGCTGTTTTTT. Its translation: CASSVDYGRYTGELFF.

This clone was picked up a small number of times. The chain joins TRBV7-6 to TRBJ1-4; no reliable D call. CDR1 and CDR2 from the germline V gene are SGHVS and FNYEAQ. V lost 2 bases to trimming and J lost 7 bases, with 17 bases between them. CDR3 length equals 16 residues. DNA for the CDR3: TGTGCCAGCAGCTTAAGTTCAGGATGGTTTAGTGAAAAACTGTTTTTT. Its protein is CASSLSSGWFSEKLFF.

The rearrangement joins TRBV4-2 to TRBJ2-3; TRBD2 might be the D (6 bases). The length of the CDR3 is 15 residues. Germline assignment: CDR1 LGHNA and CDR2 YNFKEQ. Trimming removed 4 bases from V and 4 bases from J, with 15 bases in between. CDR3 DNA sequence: TGTGCCAGCAGCCCGACGGGGGTTCGGGCAGATACGCAGTATTTT. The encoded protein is CASSPTGVRADTQYF.

The CDR3 region is CASSLRWREVSGEQFF. The DNA of the CDR3 is TGTGCCAGCAGCCTCCGGTGGCGGGAGGTATCCGGTGAGCAGTTCTTC. V and J are TRBV7-9 and TRBJ2-1; 8 nucleotides align to TRBD2. This CDR3 region has 16 residues. Trimming cost V 5 bases and J 9 bases; bases outside gene matches: 15. In germline, CDR1 is SEHNR, CDR2 FQNEAQ (reference sequence).

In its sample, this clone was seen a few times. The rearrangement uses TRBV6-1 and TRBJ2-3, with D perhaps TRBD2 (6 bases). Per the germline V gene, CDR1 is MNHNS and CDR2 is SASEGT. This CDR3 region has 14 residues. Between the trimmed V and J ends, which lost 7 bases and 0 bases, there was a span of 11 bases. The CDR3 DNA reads TGTGCCAGCATTTCGCGGGGCAGCACAGATACGCAGTATTTT. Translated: CASISRGSTDTQYF.

CDR3 in amino acids: CASSVLETQYF. The CDR3 DNA follows: TGTGCCAGCAGTGTTTTAGAGACCCAGTACTTC. The chain recombines TRBV2 with TRBJ2-5; unclear D gene. The length of the CDR3 is 11 residues. Trimming left V 4 bases short and J 4 bases short, with 4 bases between. CDR1 is SNHLY, CDR2 FYNNEI, per germline.

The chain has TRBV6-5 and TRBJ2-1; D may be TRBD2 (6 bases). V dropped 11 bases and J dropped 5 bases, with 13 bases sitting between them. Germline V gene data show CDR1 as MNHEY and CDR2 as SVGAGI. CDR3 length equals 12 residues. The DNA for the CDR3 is TGTGCCGCATGGGGACTCGACAATGAGCAGTTCTTC. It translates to CAAWGLDNEQFF.

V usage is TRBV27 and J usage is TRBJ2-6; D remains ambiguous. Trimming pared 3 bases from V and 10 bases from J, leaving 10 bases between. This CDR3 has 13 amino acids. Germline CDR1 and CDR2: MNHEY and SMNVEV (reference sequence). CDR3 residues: CASSFVLGNVLTF. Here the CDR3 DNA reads TGTGCCAGCAGTTTCGTACTCGGGAACGTCCTGACTTTC.

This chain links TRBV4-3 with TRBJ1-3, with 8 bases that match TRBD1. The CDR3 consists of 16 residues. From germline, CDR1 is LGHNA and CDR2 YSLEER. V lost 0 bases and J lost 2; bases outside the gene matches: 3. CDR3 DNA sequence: TGCGCCAGCAGCCAAGATACGACAGGGGCTGGAAACACCATATATTTT. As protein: CASSQDTTGAGNTIYF.

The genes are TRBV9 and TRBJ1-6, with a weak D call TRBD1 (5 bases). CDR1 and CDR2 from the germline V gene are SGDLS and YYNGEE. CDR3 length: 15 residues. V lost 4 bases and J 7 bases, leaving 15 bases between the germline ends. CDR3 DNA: TGTGCCAGCAGCCGGGGGGGTTACGTGAATTCACCCCTCCACTTT. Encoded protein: CASSRGGYVNSPLHF.

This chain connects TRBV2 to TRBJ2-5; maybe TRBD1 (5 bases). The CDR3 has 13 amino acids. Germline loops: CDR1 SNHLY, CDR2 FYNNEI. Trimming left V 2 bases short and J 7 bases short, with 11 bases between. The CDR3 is CASSENYQGTQYF. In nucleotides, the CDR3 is TGTGCCAGCAGTGAAAATTACCAGGGGACCCAGTACTTC.

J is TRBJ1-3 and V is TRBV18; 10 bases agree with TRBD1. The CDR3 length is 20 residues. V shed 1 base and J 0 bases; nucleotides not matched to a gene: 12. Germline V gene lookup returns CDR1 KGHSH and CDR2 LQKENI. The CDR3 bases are TGTGCCAGCTCACCACAGAGGACAGGGGGTTGGGGCCGCTCTGGAAACACCATATATTTT. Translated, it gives CASSPQRTGGWGRSGNTIYF.

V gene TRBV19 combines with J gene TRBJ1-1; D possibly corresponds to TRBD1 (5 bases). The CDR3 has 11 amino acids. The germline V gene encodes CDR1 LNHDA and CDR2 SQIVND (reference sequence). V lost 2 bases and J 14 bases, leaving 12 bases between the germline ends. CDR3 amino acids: CASSIMGQVFF. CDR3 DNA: TGTGCCAGTAGTATAATGGGGCAGGTGTTCTTT.

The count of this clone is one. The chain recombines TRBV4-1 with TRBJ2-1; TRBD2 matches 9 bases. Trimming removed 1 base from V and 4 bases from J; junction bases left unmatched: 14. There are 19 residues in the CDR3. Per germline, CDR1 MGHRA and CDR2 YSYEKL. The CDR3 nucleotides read TGCGCCAGCAGCCAAGGAGGGCTAGCGGGGACATCGGGGTACAATGAGCAGTTCTTC. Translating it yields CASSQGGLAGTSGYNEQFF.

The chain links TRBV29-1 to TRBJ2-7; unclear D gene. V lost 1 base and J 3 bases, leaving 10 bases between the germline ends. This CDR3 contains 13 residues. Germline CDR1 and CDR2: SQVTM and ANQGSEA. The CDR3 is CSVEGVDLYEQYF. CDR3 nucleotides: TGCAGCGTTGAAGGGGTCGACCTCTACGAGCAGTACTTC.